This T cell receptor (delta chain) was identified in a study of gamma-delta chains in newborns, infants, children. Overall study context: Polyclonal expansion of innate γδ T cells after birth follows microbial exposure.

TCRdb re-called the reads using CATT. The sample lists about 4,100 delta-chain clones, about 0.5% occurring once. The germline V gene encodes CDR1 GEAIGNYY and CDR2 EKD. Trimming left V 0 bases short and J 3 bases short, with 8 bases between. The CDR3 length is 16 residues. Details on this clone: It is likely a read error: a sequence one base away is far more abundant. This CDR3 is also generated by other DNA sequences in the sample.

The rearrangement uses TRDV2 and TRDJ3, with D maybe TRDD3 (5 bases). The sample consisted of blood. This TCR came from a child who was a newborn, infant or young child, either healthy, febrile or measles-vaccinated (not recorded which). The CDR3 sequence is CACDTGGYWDTRQMFF. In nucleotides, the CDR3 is TGTGCCTGTGACACCGGGGGGTACTGGGACACCCGACAGATGTTTTTC.